This T cell receptor (beta chain) appears in the sequencing data of a study of blood T cell repertoires in COVID-19. There are 15 residues in the CDR3. Germline CDR1 and CDR2: SGHRS and YFSETQ. Trimming removed 4 bases at V and 3 bases at J, with 17 bases between. The data were produced by immunoSEQ multiplex PCR, yet TCRdb's version contains in-frame clones alone and is incomplete. The sample shows 60,000 to 70,000 clones, 85% of them seen only once. The genes are TRBV5-1 and TRBJ2-7; tentatively, D is TRBD2 (8 bases). Input material: peripheral blood. The receptor was isolated from a man in his fifties with acute or convalescent COVID-19. This CDR3 is CASSQGLGGGYEQYF. CDR3 nucleotide sequence: TGCGCCAGCAGCCAGGGACTAGGGGGCGGCTACGAGCAGTACTTC.